The 16 T cell receptor beta chains listed next were all sequenced from one sample in a study of neurological immune-mediated disorders. Each CDR3 protein gets one entry after TCRdb re-called the 5' RACE reads with MiXCR. The sample holds about 70,000 distinct CDR3 sequences, 2.5% to 4% seen once. Material for sequencing was PBMCs. These receptors originate from a woman between 50 and 59 years old with multiple sclerosis.

This clonotype was detected many times. V is TRBV18 and J is TRBJ2-7, with D uncertain. The CDR3 runs 14 residues. V was clipped by 3 bases and J by 0 bases, with 9 bases between them. Per germline, CDR1 KGHSH and CDR2 LQKENI. DNA for the CDR3: TGTGCCAGCTCACCCTCACAGAGCTCCTACGAGCAGTACGTC. Translating gives CASSPSQSSYEQYV.

The table lists this clonotype with many counts. The V gene is TRBV5-1, the J gene TRBJ1-1; D possibly corresponds to TRBD1 (5 bases). Germline values: CDR1 SGHRS, CDR2 YFSETQ. Trimming removed 0 bases from V and 9 bases from J, with 15 bases in between. The CDR3 is made up of 14 amino acids. CDR3 sequence (DNA): TGCGCCAGCAGCTTGGAGGAAGGGACCCTTAAAGCTTTCTTT. It encodes CASSLEEGTLKAFF.

DNA of the CDR3: TGTGCCAGCAGTTATACTAGAAGTATTCCTAATGAAAAACTGTTTTTT. Residues: CASSYTRSIPNEKLFF. The V call is TRBV6-5, the J call TRBJ1-4; D unresolved. CDR3 size: 16 residues. Looked up from germline, CDR1 is MNHEY and CDR2 is SVGAGI. Trimming removed 3 bases from V and 3 bases from J, with 14 bases in between.

This clonotype was detected many times. The rearrangement uses TRBV27 and TRBJ2-1; a possible D gene is TRBD1 (5 bases). CDR1 MNHEY and CDR2 SMNVEV come from the germline V gene (reference sequence). Trimming shortened V by 3 bases and J by 0 bases, and 9 bases separated the two germline ends. This CDR3 has 15 amino acids. This CDR3 is CASSFDRGSYNEQFF. Here the CDR3 DNA reads TGTGCCAGCAGTTTCGATAGGGGCTCCTACAATGAGCAGTTCTTC.

This clonotype appeared many times. The chain links TRBV10-3 to TRBJ2-2; D gene unclear. V lost 4 bases to trimming and J lost 1 base, with 4 bases between them. Per the germline V gene, CDR1 is ENHRY and CDR2 is SYGVKD. The CDR3 runs 13 residues. CDR3 DNA sequence: TGTGCCATCAGTGTGGAGAACACCGGGGAGCTGTTTTTT. Translating gives CAISVENTGELFF.

This clonotype was counted at least ten times. The J gene is TRBJ2-3, the V gene TRBV7-9, with 10 bases matching TRBD1. After removal of 4 bases from V and 5 bases from J, the junction contained 6 bases not matched to a gene. Germline V gene data show CDR1 as SEHNR and CDR2 as FQNEAQ (reference sequence). CDR3 size: 15 residues. DNA of the CDR3: TGTGCCAGCAGCTCCGGGACAGGGGTCGGAGATACGCAGTATTTT. Its protein product is CASSSGTGVGDTQYF.

This clonotype has only a few counts. A much larger clone lies a single base off, so this may be a read error. The chain is built from TRBV12-3 or TRBV12-4 and TRBJ2-7; D is unresolved. Trimming took 5 bases from V and 5 from J, leaving 22 bases between them. This CDR3 comprises 16 residues. The CDR3 here is CASSRLRTTLGNEQYF. CDR3 nucleotide sequence: TGTGCCAGCAGTCGCCTCCGGACGACTCTAGGGAACGAGCAGTACTTC.

This clonotype was detected ten times or more. The V and J genes are TRBV20-1 and TRBJ1-2; no reliable D call. V lost 0 bases to trimming and J lost 6 bases, with 11 bases between them. From germline, CDR1 is DFQATT and CDR2 SNEGSKA (reference sequence). CDR3 size: 13 residues. The CDR3 DNA reads as TGCAGTGCTAGAGACACCAGAGGAGATGGCTACACCTTC. Amino acid sequence: CSARDTRGDGYTF.

This clonotype was seen repeatedly, ten times or more. The V call is TRBV29-1, the J call TRBJ2-7; TRBD1 matches at 7 bases. CDR1 and CDR2 from the germline V gene are SQVTM and ANQGSEA. This CDR3 spans 14 amino acids. J lost 6 bases, V lost 7 bases, and 15 bases had no gene match. The CDR3 sequence is CSGRQGENQGEQYF. The DNA for the CDR3 is TGCAGCGGAAGACAGGGCGAGAATCAGGGCGAGCAGTACTTC.

This clonotype appeared many times. The chain employs TRBV20-1 and TRBJ2-7, with 14 positions matching TRBD2. V dropped 0 bases and J dropped 9; count of bases not matched to a gene: 10. Germline CDR1 DFQATT, CDR2 SNEGSKA (reference sequence). This CDR3 is built from 16 residues. Written as DNA, the CDR3 is TGCAGTGCTAGAGATCCCGTGGGACTAGCGGGAGAGGGGCAGTACTTC. It translates to CSARDPVGLAGEGQYF.

This clonotype was counted many times. V gene TRBV20-1 combines with J gene TRBJ1-3; D gene unclear. This CDR3 comprises 14 residues. Germline values: CDR1 DFQATT, CDR2 SNEGSKA (reference sequence). V lost 0 bases, J lost 1 base, and 7 bases lay in between. This CDR3 reads CSAREGGSGNTIYF. CDR3 nucleotide sequence: TGCAGTGCTAGAGAGGGAGGATCTGGAAACACCATATATTTT.

This clonotype was recorded at least ten times. The rearrangement uses TRBV5-1 and TRBJ2-6, with no clear D. CDR3 length: 16 residues. V gave up 0 bases and J gave up 0 bases, with 7 bases separating them. The V gene's germline CDR1 is SGHRS and CDR2 YFSETQ. The CDR3 DNA reads TGCGCCAGCAGCTTGGATCGGAGCTCTGGGGCCAACGTCCTGACTTTC. This translates into CASSLDRSSGANVLTF.

There are many counts of this clonotype. The V and J genes are TRBV9 and TRBJ2-7, with D unresolved. Trimming cost V 4 bases and J 0 bases, with 5 bases left between them. The CDR3 runs to 12 residues. Per germline, CDR1 SGDLS and CDR2 YYNGEE. The CDR3 DNA reads as TGTGCCAGCAGCTCGGGCTCCTACGAGCAGTACTTC. This gives the protein CASSSGSYEQYF.

Points on this clonotype: This may arise from a read error, as a much more abundant clone is one base away. The gene calls are TRBV20-1 and TRBJ2-7; D unclear. The V end was cut by 3 bases, the J end by 4 bases, with 13 bases between. The CDR3 is made up of 13 amino acids. Germline V lookup: CDR1 DFQATT, CDR2 SNEGSKA (reference sequence). The CDR3 DNA sequence: TGCAGTGCTAGTCGTCTTTCTGCGTACGAGCAGTACTTC. Translating gives CSASRLSAYEQYF.

In its sample, this clonotype was seen many times. The chain carries TRBV7-2 and TRBJ1-4; perhaps TRBD1 as D (6 bases). The germline V gene encodes CDR1 SGHTA and CDR2 FQGNSA. Trimming pared 1 base from V and 2 bases from J, leaving 11 bases between. This CDR3 comprises 16 residues. In DNA, the CDR3 is TGTGCCAGCAGCTTAGGTCCGGGGGCTACTAATGAAAAACTGTTTTTT. It translates to CASSLGPGATNEKLFF.

This clonotype occurred many times. The chain joins TRBV6-5 to TRBJ1-2, with a possible D match to TRBD1 (5 bases). Germline-derived CDR1 and CDR2 are MNHEY and SVGAGI. This CDR3 has 13 amino acids. V shed 4 bases and J shed 5 bases, with 11 bases lying between them. The CDR3, as DNA: TGTGCCAGCAGTTTTGGGGGTCCTTATGGCTACACCTTC. Translation gives CASSFGGPYGYTF.